The 21 T cell receptor beta chains below come from one sample, sequenced in a study of cytomegalovirus exposure and HLA in healthy donors. Researchers ran the PCR with 60 Vbeta and 13 Jbeta primers. Sequencing was performed with immunoSEQ multiplex PCR; in TCRdb, only in-frame clones are kept and a portion is missing. The sample contains around 110,000 clones, 70% to 80% of which appear only once. Sequenced material: PBMCs. The receptors originated from a man aged 30 to 45 in good health and CMV-seropositive.

This clone was found a few times. V and J are TRBV9 and TRBJ2-1, with 7 bases matching TRBD2. The germline V gene has CDR1 SGDLS and CDR2 YYNGEE. This CDR3 contains 18 residues. With V trimmed by 0 bases and J by 3 bases, 12 bases remained unmatched. The CDR3 coding sequence is TGTGCCAGCAGCGTAGTCGGGAGTGGTAGCGGGCTCTACAATGAGCAGTTCTTC. It codes for CASSVVGSGSGLYNEQFF.

The rearrangement links TRBV12-1 to TRBJ2-1; the listed D gene, TRBD1, was not tested against the DNA. TRBV12-1 is a pseudogene locus. The CDR3 has 16 residues. The CDR3 here is CASSPNPGHFYNEQFF. The CDR3 DNA follows: TGTGCCAGCAGCCCGAACCCGGGACACTTCTACAATGAGCAGTTCTTC.

V gene TRBV5-5 combines with J gene TRBJ2-2; possible D gene TRBD2, 5 bases. CDR3 length equals 15 residues. Germline loops: CDR1 SGHKS, CDR2 YYEKEE (reference sequence). Between the trimmed V and J ends, which lost 4 bases and 3 bases, there was a span of 13 bases. The CDR3 DNA reads as TGTGCCAGCAGCCCTCCGCGGGTACACACCGGGGAGCTGTTTTTT. Amino acid sequence: CASSPPRVHTGELFF.

The CDR3 DNA reads TGTGCCAGCAGCTGGGACAGGGGCTACGAGCAGTACTTC. As protein: CASSWDRGYEQYF. The genes are TRBV7-3 and TRBJ2-7; TRBD1 agrees at 10 bases. CDR1 and CDR2 from the germline V gene are SGHTA and FQGTGA. V was clipped by 4 bases and J by 3 bases; unmatched bases: 0. The CDR3 contains 13 residues.

In its sample, this clone was seen once. V and J are TRBV19 and TRBJ2-3; TRBD2 might be the D (6 bases). The germline gives CDR1 LNHDA, CDR2 SQIVND (reference sequence). This CDR3 contains 14 residues. Trimming removed 10 bases at V and 1 base at J, with 15 bases between. CDR3 in DNA: TGTGCCACGGGGGAACTCTTGGGCACAGATACGCAGTATTTT. Protein sequence: CATGELLGTDTQYF. Looking up the rest from reference TRBV19 and TRBJ2-3 gives the full variable domain: DGGITQSPKYLFRKEGQNVTLSCEQNLNHDAMYWYRQDPGQGLRLIYYSQIVNDFQKGDIAEGYSVSREKKESFPLTVTSAQKNPTAFYLCATGELLGTDTQYFGPGTRLTVL.

This clone was counted a few times. The chain recombines TRBV4-3 with TRBJ2-1, with TRBD2 as a possible D gene (5 bases). The CDR3 sequence is 15 residues long. V shed 1 base and J shed 4 bases, with 11 bases lying between them. Looked up from germline, CDR1 is LGHNA and CDR2 is YSLEER. CDR3 residues: CASSQAGNPYNEQFF. In DNA, the CDR3 is TGCGCCAGCAGCCAAGCCGGGAACCCTTACAATGAGCAGTTCTTC.

In this sample, this clone turned up once. J is TRBJ2-2 and V is TRBV6-5, with TRBD1 as a possible D gene (6 bases). V dropped 7 bases and J dropped 5 bases, with 14 bases sitting between them. The CDR3 runs 14 residues. Germline V gene lookup returns CDR1 MNHEY and CDR2 SVGAGI. The CDR3 region has the DNA TGTGCCAGCACCCCGACAGGCCCAACCGGGGAGCTGTTTTTT. Translating it yields CASTPTGPTGELFF.

This clone appeared a single time. This rearrangement joins TRBV2 to TRBJ2-6; 8 positions agree with TRBD1. CDR3 size: 16 residues. V lost 6 bases to trimming and J lost 4 bases; unmatched junction nucleotides: 8. The V gene's germline CDR1 is SNHLY and CDR2 FYNNEI. The CDR3 loop is CASRAGGAVGANVLTF. For the CDR3, the DNA is TGTGCCAGCAGGGCAGGGGGCGCGGTAGGGGCCAACGTCCTGACTTTC. Based on the CDR3 plus reference TRBV2 and TRBJ2-6, the full variable domain is EPEVTQTPSHQVTQMGQEVILRCVPISNHLYFYWYRQILGQKVEFLVSFYNNEISEKSEIFDDQFSVERPDGSNFTLKIRSTKLEDSAMYFCASRAGGAVGANVLTFGAGSRLTVL.

The chain links TRBV18 to TRBJ1-1, with TRBD1 as a possible D gene (5 bases). Trimming shortened V by 3 bases and J by 1 base, and 18 bases separated the two germline ends. The germline gives CDR1 KGHSH, CDR2 LQKENI. The CDR3 is made up of 17 amino acids. CDR3 DNA: TGTGCCAGCTCACCTGGAGGGTCAGGGTGGGAGAACACTGAAGCTTTCTTT. This gives the protein CASSPGGSGWENTEAFF. Drawing the rest from reference TRBV18 and TRBJ1-1, the complete variable domain is NAGVMQNPRHLVRRRGQEARLRCSPMKGHSHVYWYRQLPEEGLKFMVYLQKENIIDESGMPKERFSAEFPKEGPSILRIQQVVRGDSAAYFCASSPGGSGWENTEAFFGQGTRLTVV.

The J gene is TRBJ2-3, the V gene TRBV4-3; TRBD2 agrees at 12 bases. V was clipped by 1 base and J by 8 bases; unmatched bases: 10. The CDR3 spans 17 residues. Germline CDR1 is LGHNA and CDR2 is YSLEER. The DNA of the CDR3 is TGCGCCAGCAGCCAAGCAGCCGGGCTAGCGGGAGGGGGTACGCAGTATTTT. Amino acids: CASSQAAGLAGGGTQYF.

The genes are TRBV2 and TRBJ2-6, with 9 nucleotides matching TRBD1. V trimming: 7 bases; J trimming: 0 bases; junction bases outside the gene matches: 7. The germline V gene encodes CDR1 SNHLY and CDR2 FYNNEI. The length of the CDR3 is 17 residues. The CDR3 here is CASNNRGRLSGANVLTF. The CDR3 region has the DNA TGTGCCAGCAACAACAGGGGGCGGCTCTCTGGGGCCAACGTCCTGACTTTC.

This clone was recorded a few times. This rearrangement joins TRBV15 to TRBJ2-2, with 10 bases matching TRBD2. CDR1 is LNHNV and CDR2 is YYDKDF in the germline V gene (reference sequence). This CDR3 has 19 amino acids. With V trimmed by 3 bases and J by 5 bases, 15 bases remained unmatched. CDR3 nucleotides: TGTGCCACCAGCAGGGAAACCTACGGGCTAGCGGGAGTTACCGGGGAGCTGTTTTTT. Protein sequence: CATSRETYGLAGVTGELFF.

J is TRBJ1-5 and V is TRBV21-1; the tabulated D call, TRBD1, remains unverified against the DNA. TRBV21-1 is noted as a pseudogene. This CDR3 is 14 amino acids long. CDR3 amino acids: CASSKGDRGQPQHF. CDR3 bases: TGTGCCAGCAGCAAAGGGGACAGGGGTCAGCCCCAGCATTTT.

Only a few counts were recorded for this clone. This chain uses TRBV6-1 with TRBJ2-3; no reliable D call. V shed 5 bases and J shed 4 bases, with 10 bases lying between them. The CDR3 extends over 13 amino acids. Germline CDR1 MNHNS, CDR2 SASEGT. The CDR3 nucleotides read TGTGCCAGCAGTCGGCTAGTTCCAGATACGCAGTATTTT. It translates to CASSRLVPDTQYF.

In its sample, this clone was seen a few times. This sequence joins TRBV2 and TRBJ2-3; tentative D call: TRBD2 (7 bases). This CDR3 is 12 amino acids long. Trimming took off 6 bases at V and 13 bases at J, with 17 bases between the two ends. Germline CDR1 SNHLY, CDR2 FYNNEI. The CDR3: CASRSGGYSEYF. Written as DNA, the CDR3 is TGTGCCAGCAGGTCGGGGGGCTACTCGGAGTATTTT. The entire variable domain, with the rest obtained from reference TRBV2 and TRBJ2-3, is as follows: EPEVTQTPSHQVTQMGQEVILRCVPISNHLYFYWYRQILGQKVEFLVSFYNNEISEKSEIFDDQFSVERPDGSNFTLKIRSTKLEDSAMYFCASRSGGYSEYFGPGTRLTVL.

The genes are TRBV6-5 and TRBJ2-4; D not certain. The CDR3 loop spans 10 amino acids. Deletions cut 8 bases from V and 8 bases from J, with 7 bases between. In germline, CDR1 is MNHEY, CDR2 SVGAGI. CDR3 sequence: CASGQDIQYF. DNA of the CDR3: TGTGCCAGCGGCCAGGACATTCAGTACTTC.

V and J are TRBV4-3 and TRBJ2-1; 7 bases agree with TRBD1. CDR1 is LGHNA, CDR2 YSLEER, per germline. V shed 0 bases and J 5 bases; nucleotides not matched to a gene: 16. This CDR3 spans 19 amino acids. The CDR3: CASSQDRGSQGVPHNEQFF. The CDR3 coding sequence is TGCGCCAGCAGCCAAGATAGAGGATCGCAGGGGGTACCCCACAATGAGCAGTTCTTC.

The chain has TRBV28 and TRBJ1-1; D gene uncertain. The germline gives CDR1 MDHEN, CDR2 SYDVKM. The CDR3 runs 14 residues. The V gene lost 3 bases and the J gene lost 2 bases, with 10 bases spanning the gap. The CDR3 DNA reads as TGTGCCAGCAGTTTGGGCAGTTACAACACTGAAGCTTTCTTT. This gives the protein CASSLGSYNTEAFF. The full variable domain, its missing parts supplied by reference TRBV28 and TRBJ1-1, is DVKVTQSSRYLVKRTGEKVFLECVQDMDHENMFWYRQDPGLGLRLIYFSYDVKMKEKGDIPEGYSVSREKKERFSLILESASTNQTSMYLCASSLGSYNTEAFFGQGTRLTVV.

V usage is TRBV9 and J usage is TRBJ1-5; no definite D call. Germline CDR1 and CDR2: SGDLS and YYNGEE. This CDR3 spans 15 amino acids. Trimming shortened V by 0 bases and J by 4 bases, and 11 bases separated the two germline ends. CDR3 region: CASSVGANQNQPQHF. The CDR3 DNA is TGTGCCAGCAGCGTAGGGGCGAACCAGAATCAGCCCCAGCATTTT.

This clone was detected a few times. The CDR3 is CASSSGPGYTIYF. Written as DNA, the CDR3 is TGTGCCAGCAGCTCCGGACCGGGATACACCATATATTTT. The gene calls are TRBV11-2 and TRBJ1-3; the D is unclear. Per the germline V gene, CDR1 is SGHAT and CDR2 is FQNNGV. Deletions cut 4 bases from V and 8 bases from J, with 12 bases between. This CDR3 is 13 amino acids long. Combining the CDR3 with reference TRBV11-2 and TRBJ1-3 gives the whole variable domain EAGVAQSPRYKIIEKRQSVAFWCNPISGHATLYWYQQILGQGPKLLIQFQNNGVVDDSQLPKDRFSAERLKGVDSTLKIQPAKLEDSAVYLCASSSGPGYTIYFGEGSWLTVV.

The V and J genes are TRBV7-2 and TRBJ2-7; 9 bases line up with TRBD2. Germline V gene lookup returns CDR1 SGHTA and CDR2 FQGNSA. J gave up 2 bases and V 6 bases, and 8 bases lay outside the gene matches. The CDR3 runs to 15 residues. This CDR3 reads CASRPPGLAPYEQYF. DNA of the CDR3: TGTGCCAGCAGACCTCCGGGACTAGCTCCCTACGAGCAGTACTTC.